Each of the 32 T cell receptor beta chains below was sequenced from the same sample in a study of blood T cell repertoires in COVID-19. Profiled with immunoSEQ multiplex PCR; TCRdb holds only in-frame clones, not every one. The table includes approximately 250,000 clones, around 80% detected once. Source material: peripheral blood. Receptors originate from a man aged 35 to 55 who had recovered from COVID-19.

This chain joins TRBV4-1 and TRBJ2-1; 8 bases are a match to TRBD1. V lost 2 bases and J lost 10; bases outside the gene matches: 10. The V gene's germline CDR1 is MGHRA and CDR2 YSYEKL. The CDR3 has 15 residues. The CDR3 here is CASSQPGQGGGEQFF. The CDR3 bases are TGCGCCAGCAGCCAACCCGGACAGGGCGGAGGGGAGCAGTTCTTC.

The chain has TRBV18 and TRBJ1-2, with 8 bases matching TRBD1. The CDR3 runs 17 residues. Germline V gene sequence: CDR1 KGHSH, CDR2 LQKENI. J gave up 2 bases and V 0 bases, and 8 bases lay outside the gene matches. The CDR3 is CASSPPVGRGLNYGYTF. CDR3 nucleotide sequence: TGTGCCAGCTCACCACCTGTAGGCAGGGGGCTAAACTATGGCTACACCTTC.

CDR3 residues: CASSLTQGFGNIQYF. CDR3 in DNA: TGCGCCAGCAGCTTGACACAGGGTTTTGGAAACATTCAGTACTTC. The chain recombines TRBV5-1 with TRBJ2-4; D possibly corresponds to TRBD1 (6 bases). V dropped 1 base and J dropped 6 bases, with 14 bases sitting between them. The CDR3 consists of 15 residues. CDR1 is SGHRS, CDR2 YFSETQ, per germline.

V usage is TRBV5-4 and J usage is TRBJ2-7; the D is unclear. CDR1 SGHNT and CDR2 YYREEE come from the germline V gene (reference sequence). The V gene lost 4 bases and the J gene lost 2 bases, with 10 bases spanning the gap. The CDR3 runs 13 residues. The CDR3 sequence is CASSRERTYEQYF. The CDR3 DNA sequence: TGTGCCAGCAGCCGAGAACGAACCTACGAGCAGTACTTC.

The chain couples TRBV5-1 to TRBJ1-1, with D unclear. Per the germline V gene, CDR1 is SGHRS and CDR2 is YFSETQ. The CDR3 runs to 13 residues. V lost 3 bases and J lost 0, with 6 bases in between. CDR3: CASSSQMNTEAFF. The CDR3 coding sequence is TGCGCCAGCAGCTCCCAGATGAACACTGAAGCTTTCTTT.

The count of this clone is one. CDR3 protein: CASSQEPTGPIDQPQHF. The DNA for the CDR3 is TGTGCCAGCAGCCAAGAACCGACAGGACCAATCGATCAGCCCCAGCATTTT. The chain couples TRBV4-2 to TRBJ1-5; D perhaps matches TRBD1 (6 bases). Germline loops: CDR1 LGHNA, CDR2 YNFKEQ. The CDR3 contains 17 residues. V dropped 0 bases and J dropped 5 bases, with 17 bases sitting between them.

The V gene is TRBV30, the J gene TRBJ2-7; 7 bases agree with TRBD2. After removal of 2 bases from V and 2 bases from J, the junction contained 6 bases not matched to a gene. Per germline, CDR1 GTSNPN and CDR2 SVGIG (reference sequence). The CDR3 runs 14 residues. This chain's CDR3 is CAWSMSSGPYEQYF. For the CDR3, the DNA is TGTGCCTGGAGTATGTCTAGCGGTCCCTACGAGCAGTACTTC.

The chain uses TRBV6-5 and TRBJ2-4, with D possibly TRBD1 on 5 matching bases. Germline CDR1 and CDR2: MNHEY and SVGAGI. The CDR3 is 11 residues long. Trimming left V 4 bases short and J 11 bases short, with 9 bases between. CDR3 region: CASSSGHFQYF. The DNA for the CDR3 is TGTGCCAGCAGTTCAGGACATTTTCAGTACTTC.

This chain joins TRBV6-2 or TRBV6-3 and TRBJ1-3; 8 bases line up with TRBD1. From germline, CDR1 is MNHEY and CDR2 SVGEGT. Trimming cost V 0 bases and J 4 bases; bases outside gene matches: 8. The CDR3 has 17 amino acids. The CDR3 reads CASSYSRDRTFGNTIYF. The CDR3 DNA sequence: TGTGCCAGCAGTTACTCGCGGGACAGGACTTTCGGAAACACCATATATTTT.

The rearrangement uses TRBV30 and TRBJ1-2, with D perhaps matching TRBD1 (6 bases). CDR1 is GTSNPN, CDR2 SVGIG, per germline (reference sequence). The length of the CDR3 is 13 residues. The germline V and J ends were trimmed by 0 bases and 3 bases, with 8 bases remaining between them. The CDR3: CAWSVGTYYGYTF. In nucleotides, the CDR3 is TGTGCCTGGAGTGTAGGGACATACTATGGCTACACCTTC.

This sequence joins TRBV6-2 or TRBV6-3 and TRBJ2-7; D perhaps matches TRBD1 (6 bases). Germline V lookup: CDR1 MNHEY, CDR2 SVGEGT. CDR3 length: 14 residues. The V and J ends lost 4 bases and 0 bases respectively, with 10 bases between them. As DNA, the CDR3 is TGTGCCAGCAGTTTTAGACAGGACTCCTACGAGCAGTACTTC. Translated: CASSFRQDSYEQYF.

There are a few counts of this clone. In DNA, the CDR3 is TGTGCCAGCAGTTTCAGTGGGGCAGTCACATCAGGGGAGCAGTACTTC. This encodes CASSFSGAVTSGEQYF. The rearrangement links TRBV6-2 or TRBV6-3 to TRBJ2-7; possible D gene TRBD1, 5 bases. Germline assignment: CDR1 MNHEY and CDR2 SVGEGT. V was shortened by 4 bases and J by 7 bases, with 23 bases between the two germline ends. CDR3 length equals 16 residues.

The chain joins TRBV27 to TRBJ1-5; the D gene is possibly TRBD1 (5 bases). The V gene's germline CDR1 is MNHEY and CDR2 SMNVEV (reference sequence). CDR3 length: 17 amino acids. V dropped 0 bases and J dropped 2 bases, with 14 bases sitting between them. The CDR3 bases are TGTGCCAGCAGTTTATCGATCGCCAGGGTGGGCAATCAGCCCCAGCATTTT. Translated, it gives CASSLSIARVGNQPQHF.

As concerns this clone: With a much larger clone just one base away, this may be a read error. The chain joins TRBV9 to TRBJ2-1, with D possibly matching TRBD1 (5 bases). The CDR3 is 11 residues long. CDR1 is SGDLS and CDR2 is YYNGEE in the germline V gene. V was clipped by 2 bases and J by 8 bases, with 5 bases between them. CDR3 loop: CASSVRDEQFF. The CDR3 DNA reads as TGTGCCAGCAGCGTCAGGGATGAGCAGTTCTTC.

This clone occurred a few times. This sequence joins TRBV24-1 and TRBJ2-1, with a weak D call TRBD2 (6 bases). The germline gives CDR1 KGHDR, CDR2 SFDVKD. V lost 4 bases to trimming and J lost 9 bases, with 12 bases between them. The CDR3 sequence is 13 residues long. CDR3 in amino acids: CATSDEWRGEQFF. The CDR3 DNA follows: TGTGCCACCAGTGACGAATGGAGGGGTGAGCAGTTCTTC.

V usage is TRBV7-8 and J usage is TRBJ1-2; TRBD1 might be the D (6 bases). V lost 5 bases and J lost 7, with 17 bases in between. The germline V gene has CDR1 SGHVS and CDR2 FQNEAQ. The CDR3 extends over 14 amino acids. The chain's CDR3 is CASSQTSRGGGYTF. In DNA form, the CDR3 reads TGTGCCAGCAGCCAAACTTCCAGGGGCGGTGGCTACACCTTC.

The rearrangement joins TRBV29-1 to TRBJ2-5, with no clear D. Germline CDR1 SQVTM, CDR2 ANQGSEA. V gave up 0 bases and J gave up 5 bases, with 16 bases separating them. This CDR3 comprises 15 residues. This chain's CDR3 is CSVEERFQWAETQYF. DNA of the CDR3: TGCAGCGTTGAAGAGCGTTTTCAGTGGGCGGAGACCCAGTACTTC.

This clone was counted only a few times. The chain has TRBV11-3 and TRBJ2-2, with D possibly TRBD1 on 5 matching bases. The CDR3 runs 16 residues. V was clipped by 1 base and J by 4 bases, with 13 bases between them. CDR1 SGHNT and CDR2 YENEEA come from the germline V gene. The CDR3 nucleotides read TGTGCCAGCAGCTTAGGACCAGGGTCGGGCACCGGGGAGCTGTTTTTT. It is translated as CASSLGPGSGTGELFF.

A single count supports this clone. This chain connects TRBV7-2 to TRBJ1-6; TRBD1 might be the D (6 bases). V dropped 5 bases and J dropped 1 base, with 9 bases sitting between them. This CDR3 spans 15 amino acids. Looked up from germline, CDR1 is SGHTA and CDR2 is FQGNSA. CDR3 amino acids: CASSPGQSYNSPLHF. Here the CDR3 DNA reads TGTGCCAGCAGCCCCGGACAGTCCTATAATTCACCCCTCCACTTT.

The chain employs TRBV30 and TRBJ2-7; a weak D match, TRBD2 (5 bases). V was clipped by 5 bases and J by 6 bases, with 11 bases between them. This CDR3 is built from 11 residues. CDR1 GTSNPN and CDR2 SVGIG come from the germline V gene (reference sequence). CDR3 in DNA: TGTGCCTGGGGAGAGGGAGCCGAGCAGTACTTC. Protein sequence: CAWGEGAEQYF.

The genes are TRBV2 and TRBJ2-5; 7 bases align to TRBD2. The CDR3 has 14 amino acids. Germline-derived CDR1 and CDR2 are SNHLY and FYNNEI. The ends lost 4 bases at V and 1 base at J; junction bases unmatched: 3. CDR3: CASSAGTTQETQYF. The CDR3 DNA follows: TGTGCCAGCAGTGCCGGGACTACCCAAGAGACCCAGTACTTC.

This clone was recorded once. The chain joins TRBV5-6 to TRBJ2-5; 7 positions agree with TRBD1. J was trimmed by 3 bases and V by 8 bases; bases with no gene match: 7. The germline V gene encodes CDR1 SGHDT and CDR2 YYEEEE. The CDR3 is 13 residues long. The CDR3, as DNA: TGTGCCAGTTACAGGGGAAGCAAAGAGACCCAGTACTTC. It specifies CASYRGSKETQYF.

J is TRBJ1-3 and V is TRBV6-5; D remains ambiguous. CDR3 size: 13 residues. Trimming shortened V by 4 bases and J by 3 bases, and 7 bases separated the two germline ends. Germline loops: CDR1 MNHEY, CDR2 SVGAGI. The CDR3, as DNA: TGTGCCAGCAGTTGGGCAGGTGGAAACACCATATATTTT. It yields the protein CASSWAGGNTIYF.

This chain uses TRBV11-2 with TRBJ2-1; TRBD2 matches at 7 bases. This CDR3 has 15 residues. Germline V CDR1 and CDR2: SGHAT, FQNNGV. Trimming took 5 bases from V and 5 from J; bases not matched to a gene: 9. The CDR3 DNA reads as TGTGCCAGCAGCCCCCCGGGCGGGGGAAACAATGAGCAGTTCTTC. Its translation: CASSPPGGGNNEQFF.

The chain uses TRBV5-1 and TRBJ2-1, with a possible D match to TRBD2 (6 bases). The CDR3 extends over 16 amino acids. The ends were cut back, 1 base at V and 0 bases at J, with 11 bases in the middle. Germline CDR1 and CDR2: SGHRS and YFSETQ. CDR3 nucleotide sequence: TGCGCCAGCAGCTTGAGTCTAGCGAGCTCCTACAATGAGCAGTTCTTC. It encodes CASSLSLASSYNEQFF.

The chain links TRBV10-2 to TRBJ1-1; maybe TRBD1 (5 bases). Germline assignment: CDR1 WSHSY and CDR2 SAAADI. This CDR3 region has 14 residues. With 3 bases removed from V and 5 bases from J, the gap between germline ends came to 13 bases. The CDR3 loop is CASSDTGFGTEAFF. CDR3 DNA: TGCGCCAGCAGTGACACAGGTTTTGGGACTGAAGCTTTCTTT.

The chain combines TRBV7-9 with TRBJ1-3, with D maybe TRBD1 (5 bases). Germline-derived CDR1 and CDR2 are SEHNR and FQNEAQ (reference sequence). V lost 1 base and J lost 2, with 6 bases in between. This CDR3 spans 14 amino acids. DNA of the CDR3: TGTGCCAGCAGCTTAGGCAGGGCTGGAAACACCATATATTTT. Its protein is CASSLGRAGNTIYF.

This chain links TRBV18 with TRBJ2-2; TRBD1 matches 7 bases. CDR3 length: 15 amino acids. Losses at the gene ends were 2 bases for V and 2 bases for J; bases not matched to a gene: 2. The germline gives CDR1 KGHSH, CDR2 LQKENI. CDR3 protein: CASSPGTANTGELFF. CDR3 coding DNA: TGTGCCAGCTCACCAGGGACAGCCAACACCGGGGAGCTGTTTTTT.

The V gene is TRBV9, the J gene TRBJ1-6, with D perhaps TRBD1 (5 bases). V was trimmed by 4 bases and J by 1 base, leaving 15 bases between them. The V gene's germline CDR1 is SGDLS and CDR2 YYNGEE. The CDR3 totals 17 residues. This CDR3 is CASSRDQGRSYNSPLHF. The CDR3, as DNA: TGTGCCAGCAGCCGCGATCAGGGTCGGTCCTATAATTCACCCCTCCACTTT.

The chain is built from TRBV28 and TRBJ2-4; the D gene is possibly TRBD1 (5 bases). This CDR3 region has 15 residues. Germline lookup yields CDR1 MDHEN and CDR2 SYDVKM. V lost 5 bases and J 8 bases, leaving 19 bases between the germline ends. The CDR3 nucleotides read TGTGCCAGCAGTCGTCCAGGGAATTTAAGGCACATTCAGTACTTC. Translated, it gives CASSRPGNLRHIQYF.

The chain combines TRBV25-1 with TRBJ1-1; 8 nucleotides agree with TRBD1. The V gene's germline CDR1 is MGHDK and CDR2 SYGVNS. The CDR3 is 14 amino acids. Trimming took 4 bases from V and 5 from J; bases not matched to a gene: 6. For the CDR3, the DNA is TGTGCCAGCAGTGGGACAGGGCGGTCTACTGAAGCTTTCTTT. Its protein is CASSGTGRSTEAFF.

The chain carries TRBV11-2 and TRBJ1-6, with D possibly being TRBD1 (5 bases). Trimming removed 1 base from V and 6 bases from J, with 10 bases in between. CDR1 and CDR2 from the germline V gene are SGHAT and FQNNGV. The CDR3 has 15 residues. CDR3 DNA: TGTGCCAGCAGCTTAGTGGGGCTAGGTAATTCACCCCTCCACTTT. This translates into CASSLVGLGNSPLHF.